This T cell receptor (beta chain) was captured by sequencing in a study of tumor-infiltrating lymphocytes in primary liver carcinoma. Whole-study context: Aged between 30 and 69 years, the patients were men and women. With diameters of roughly 4 to 10 cm, tumors were stage T1-T3 N0M0. General study findings and limits: Relative to blood, tumors carried a significantly larger fraction of the repertoire in their top 250 clones (p = 0.039).

Production of TCR beta cDNA used around 460 ng total RNA together with a constant-region primer. Modified slightly, ARM-PCR produced TCR beta libraries over three nested multiplex PCR rounds. The first two PCR rounds used TRBV1-TRBV30 primers with a Cbeta primer, nine to eleven cycles each. Via MiXCR, TCRdb re-called the multiplex PCR reads, giving one row per CDR3 protein. The sample includes some 180,000 distinct CDR3 sequences, 60% seen only once; the top ten take under 75%. On this clonotype: Its matching antigen is unknown.

They got blood RNA out of unsorted whole blood and also pulled out germline DNA. Germline V gene lookup returns CDR1 SEHNR and CDR2 FQNEAQ (reference sequence). This CDR3 spans 14 amino acids. V was cut by 7 bases and J by 7 bases, with 17 bases left in between. Sequenced sample: peripheral blood. V and J are TRBV7-9 and TRBJ2-1, with D hard to call. This clonotype originated in a man in his forties with primary liver carcinoma and hepatitis B virus infection. DNA of the CDR3: TGTGCCAGCAAGGGCCTATCAGCGTCGAATGAGCAGTTCTTC. Its translation is CASKGLSASNEQFF.